The 5 T cell receptor beta chains listed next were all sequenced from one sample in a study of T-cell memory formation after mild COVID-19. TCRdb itself ran the 5' RACE reads through MiXCR, one entry per CDR3 protein. The table shows about 610,000 distinct CDR3 sequences, with approximately 15% occurring only once. Sequencing was done on a sample of PBMCs or a T cell subset sorted from them (not recorded which). The receptors stem from an adult woman who had mild COVID-19 (a few samples of this study predate the infection). Cell type and time point are not known.

Ten or more counts support this clonotype. This chain connects TRBV3-1 to TRBJ1-1; no definite D call. This CDR3 comprises 13 residues. V lost 3 bases and J 4 bases, leaving 9 bases between the germline ends. Germline-derived CDR1 and CDR2 are LGHDT and YNNKEL (reference sequence). The CDR3 loop is CASSQDQFTEAFF. The CDR3 region has the DNA TGTGCCAGCAGCCAGGACCAGTTCACTGAAGCTTTCTTT.

This clonotype was seen more than once but under ten times. V usage is TRBV9 and J usage is TRBJ2-3; 8 positions match TRBD2. Trimming cost V 2 bases and J 6 bases; bases outside gene matches: 8. Germline V gene data show CDR1 as SGDLS and CDR2 as YYNGEE. This CDR3 is 15 amino acids long. The CDR3 loop reads CASSVSGRAPDTQYF. The CDR3 DNA follows: TGTGCCAGCAGCGTCTCCGGGAGGGCCCCGGATACGCAGTATTTT.

This clonotype was counted between two and nine times. V usage is TRBV10-3 and J usage is TRBJ2-3; 8 positions agree with TRBD1. CDR1 is ENHRY, CDR2 SYGVKD, per germline. Trimming cost V 6 bases and J 3 bases; bases outside gene matches: 5. This CDR3 comprises 14 residues. The CDR3 coding sequence is TGTGCCATCAGGTCGGACAGGGTGACAGATACGCAGTATTTT. Translated, it gives CAIRSDRVTDTQYF.

This clonotype was seen only a few times. This chain connects TRBV3-1 to TRBJ2-5; D uncertain. The germline V and J ends were trimmed by 0 bases and 1 base, with 12 bases remaining between them. CDR1 is LGHDT and CDR2 is YNNKEL in the germline V gene (reference sequence). The CDR3 contains 16 residues. The CDR3 loop reads CASSQDPTDFQETQYF. CDR3 nucleotide sequence: TGTGCCAGCAGCCAAGATCCAACAGATTTCCAAGAGACCCAGTACTTC.

The CDR3 sequence is CAWSLDRGYGYTF. CDR3 nucleotides: TGTGCCTGGAGTCTGGACAGGGGCTATGGCTACACCTTC. The gene calls are TRBV30 and TRBJ1-2; TRBD1 aligns across 9 bases. The germline V gene has CDR1 GTSNPN and CDR2 SVGIG (reference sequence). The CDR3 length is 13 residues. V dropped 2 bases and J dropped 4; count of bases not matched to a gene: 2.